Listed below are T cell receptor beta chains from one sample, sequenced in a study of blood T cell repertoires in COVID-19. The table came from immunoSEQ multiplex PCR; TCRdb's copy has only in-frame clones and leaves some out. The sample shows under 15,000 clones, approximately 91% of them seen only once. Sequenced: peripheral blood. These receptors were obtained from a human donor in a cohort sampled during active COVID-19. Each CDR3 is given without its conserved first and last residue. A D gene is named only where the DNA matches it firmly. A clone size is listed for some rows: how often the clone was seen (once, few, many), or a class if it is expanded.

V gene,CDR3 length,D gene,J gene,clone size,CDR3 protein
TRBV19,13,TRBD2,TRBJ2-1,-,ASSIRTSGYNEQF
TRBV6-1,13,TRBD2,TRBJ2-1,-,ASSEGGGSYNEQF
TRBV6-6,11,TRBD2,TRBJ2-1,-,ATGLATYNEQF
TRBV19,15,TRBD2,TRBJ2-5,-,ASSIGLAGGPRETQY
TRBV5-1,15,TRBD2,TRBJ2-4,-,ASSLGPGRERENIQY
TRBV30,12,-,TRBJ2-1,-,AWSVSDSYNEQF
TRBV6-5,12,-,TRBJ1-1,-,ASSYSEAQGEAF
TRBV19,14,TRBD1,TRBJ2-2,-,ASSLGQGVYPGELF
TRBV27,13,TRBD1,TRBJ1-6,-,ASRPFDRDNSPLH
TRBV21-1,9,-,TRBJ1-2,-,ASSSRSLYT
TRBV6-1,14,TRBD1,TRBJ2-5,once,ASSVRQGRSVETQY
TRBV18,14,TRBD1,TRBJ1-1,-,ASSPTLDRGYTEAF
TRBV5-1,15,TRBD1,TRBJ2-1,-,ASRLAQGASSYNEQF
TRBV28,14,TRBD1,TRBJ2-7,once,ASSPTTGQGVYEQY
TRBV19,10,TRBD1,TRBJ1-2,-,ASRQGYYGYT
TRBV28,12,TRBD2,TRBJ2-1,-,ASSGPGGDNEQF
TRBV27,10,-,TRBJ2-2,-,ASSFLTGELF
TRBV7-8,10,-,TRBJ2-1,-,ASSPRVTEQF
TRBV27,12,TRBD1,TRBJ2-7,-,ASSTGTGGYEQY
TRBV7-2,16,TRBD2,TRBJ2-7,once,ASSYRGWGLAGSYEQY
TRBV11-2,12,TRBD1,TRBJ2-7,-,ASSPRTGPYEQY
TRBV19,11,-,TRBJ1-6,-,ASSRDLRSPLH
TRBV10-3,13,TRBD1,TRBJ1-6,-,AISEGDRYNSPLH
TRBV2,19,TRBD2,TRBJ2-5,-,ASSTRKVRTSGGTYQETQY
TRBV3-1/TRBV3-2,13,TRBD2,TRBJ2-1,-,ASSQSSGSYNEQF
TRBV2,15,TRBD1,TRBJ2-1,-,ASSDPGTGSSYNEQF
TRBV19,15,TRBD2,TRBJ2-2,few,ASSRGLAGGVGGELF
TRBV6-2/TRBV6-3,12,TRBD1,TRBJ2-5,-,ASSRDRGQETQY
TRBV19,14,-,TRBJ1-5,-,ASTVGRAKGNQPQH
TRBV7-9,12,-,TRBJ1-2,-,ASSLFQDNYGYT
TRBV6-4,12,TRBD2,TRBJ2-3,-,ASSERGSTDTQY
TRBV5-1,13,-,TRBJ1-4,-,ASSLGAGRGEKLF
TRBV29-1,13,TRBD1,TRBJ1-4,-,SASPDRRDNEKLF
TRBV10-3,14,TRBD2,TRBJ2-2,-,AIGGLAGGRTGELF
TRBV7-6,15,TRBD2,TRBJ2-7,-,ASSLTSGVLEVVEQY
TRBV5-1,12,TRBD1,TRBJ2-7,-,ASSFRTGDHEQY
TRBV6-2/TRBV6-3,12,TRBD1,TRBJ2-7,few,ASSYSTGVNEQY
TRBV24-1,16,TRBD1,TRBJ2-5,-,ATSDRRARDRGQETQY
TRBV6-5,14,-,TRBJ2-3,-,ASSYSGAGAGDTQY
TRBV9,10,-,TRBJ2-3,-,ASSIATDTQY
TRBV4-2,11,-,TRBJ2-3,-,ASSQSSTDTQY
TRBV5-6,12,-,TRBJ1-3,-,ASSFLNSGNTIY
TRBV19,12,-,TRBJ1-5,-,ARWTRGKGQPQH
TRBV7-9,14,-,TRBJ1-2,-,ASTSTGGGGIYGYT
TRBV28,17,-,TRBJ1-4,-,ASSLGQTGSLISGEKLF
TRBV19,12,-,TRBJ1-6,-,ASTVRGRNSPLH
TRBV27,12,-,TRBJ2-1,-,ASRFYGGLGEQF
TRBV5-1,13,TRBD2,TRBJ2-1,few,ASSLGASGYNEQF
TRBV7-2,13,TRBD2,TRBJ2-7,few,ASSLAPAGIDEQY
TRBV28,12,-,TRBJ2-2,-,ASSMGQNTGELF
TRBV27,12,-,TRBJ2-6,-,ASRTGTGANVLT
TRBV5-1,11,-,TRBJ1-2,few,ASSLDRSGGYT
TRBV10-2,16,TRBD1,TRBJ1-5,-,ASSESFTGTGANQPQH
TRBV6-4,11,-,TRBJ1-6,few,ASKGVGNSPLH
TRBV6-5,13,-,TRBJ2-3,-,ASRSLRKSTDTQY
TRBV3-1/TRBV3-2,15,TRBD1,TRBJ2-1,-,ASSQMGKGQGINEQF
TRBV19,14,-,TRBJ1-1,-,ASSITARGMNTEAF
TRBV23-1,16,TRBD1,TRBJ2-7,-,ASSQSELDRGAAYEQY
TRBV7-8,13,-,TRBJ1-2,once,ASSFGRAPHYGYT